This TCR beta chain was sequenced during a study of cytomegalovirus exposure and HLA in healthy donors. Overall study context: According to later analysis, the same platform produced the 120 or so validation and several hundred first-cohort repertoires. Points from the study as a whole: Reportedly, cytomegalovirus status was diagnosed with high sensitivity and specificity. Associated with cytomegalovirus, according to the listing, were some 150 TCR beta chains. One later analysis, an examination of the 120 validation repertoires, found that first-cohort TCR clusters tended to co-occur in them.

This table comes from immunoSEQ multiplex PCR, and its TCRdb copy is limited to in-frame clones, with some not included. Here the sample spans roughly 50,000 clones, roughly 87% being singletons. Germline loops: CDR1 MNHEY, CDR2 SMNVEV (reference sequence). This CDR3 region has 15 residues. Of note for this clone: Antigen: not known. One end of the junction is discordant with germline, which a read error may explain.

The sequence derives from a young woman in good health and CMV-seropositive. The source material was PBMCs. The chain carries TRBV27 and TRBJ2-2, with TRBD1 matching 9 bases. The CDR3 protein is CASSISTGGTGELFF. For the CDR3, the DNA is TGTGCCAGCAGTATATCGACAGGGGGCACCGGGGAGCTGTTTTTT.